These 2 T cell receptor beta chains were sequenced from one sample in a study of early T cells in non-severe SARS-CoV-2 infection. TCRdb redid the calling of the 5' RACE reads with MiXCR, one entry per CDR3 protein. This sample carries 80,000 to 95,000 distinct CDR3 sequences, approximately 15% of them seen once, and the ten largest clones take around 0.5%. Sequenced input: whole blood. These receptors were collected from an adult who was a healthcare worker with PCR-confirmed SARS-CoV-2 infection or an uninfected control (not recorded which).

This clonotype was seen a few times. The chain has TRBV6-1 and TRBJ2-3; D may be TRBD1 or TRBD2 (5 bases each). Germline assignment: CDR1 MNHNS and CDR2 SASEGT. The CDR3 is 17 amino acids. V shed 7 bases and J shed 5 bases, with 25 bases lying between them. CDR3 in amino acids: CASIPGEGIHKGDTQYF. DNA for the CDR3: TGTGCCAGCATTCCCGGAGAGGGGATACACAAGGGAGATACGCAGTATTTT.

The rearrangement links TRBV7-3 to TRBJ2-3; the D gene is possibly TRBD1 (5 bases). Germline values: CDR1 SGHTA, CDR2 FQGTGA. Trimming cost V 4 bases and J 2 bases, with 10 bases left between them. The CDR3 is made up of 14 amino acids. CDR3 protein: CASSSGQHTDTQYF. DNA for the CDR3: TGTGCCAGCAGCTCCGGACAACACACAGATACGCAGTATTTT.